This T cell receptor beta chain appears in the sequencing data of a study of shared clonotypes between healthy human individuals. Study-wide points: Relative to their counterparts shared across all four donors, non-shared clonotypes exhibited diminished generation probabilities.

This clone was picked up many times. Antigen specificity is unknown. Germline-derived CDR1 and CDR2 are MRHNA and SNTAGT. This CDR3 comprises 16 residues. Trimming took off 10 bases at V and 2 bases at J, with 23 bases between the two ends. Template for every sorted-subset replicate PCR totaled around 210 ng DNA, 30,000 to 35,000 T cell genomes. TCRdb's copy holds only in-frame clones and misses some; the assay was immunoSEQ multiplex PCR. The data hold hundreds of thousands of clones, with 74% observed a single time. This chain links TRBV6-4 with TRBJ2-5, with D perhaps matching TRBD1 (6 bases). The sample taken for sequencing was memory CD4+ T cells sorted from blood. Subset given: CD45RA-negative fraction. The source is a woman in her twenties or thirties in good health. The CDR3 here is CATTKGERGKQETQYF. The CDR3 nucleotides are TGTGCCACCACTAAGGGGGAGAGGGGAAAGCAAGAGACCCAGTACTTC.